The 3 T cell receptor beta chains below were found in one sample sequenced in a study of blood T cells in healthy people across ages. Sample-barcoded 5' priming and a J-beta primer mix drove a second PCR of 7 to 11 cycles. TCRdb called the 5' RACE reads again in MiXCR, with one record for every CDR3 protein. The table includes some 730,000 distinct CDR3 sequences, 22% detected once. The sequenced sample was blood. The receptors originated from a man aged 65 to 85 in good health.

The V gene is TRBV2, the J gene TRBJ2-4; tentatively, D is TRBD1 (5 bases). Trimming left V 2 bases short and J 2 bases short, with 10 bases between. The CDR3 consists of 15 residues. The germline V gene encodes CDR1 SNHLY and CDR2 FYNNEI. Here the CDR3 reads CASSELAGPKNIQYF. CDR3 in DNA: TGTGCCAGCAGTGAATTGGCAGGGCCCAAAAACATTCAGTACTTC.

This clonotype showed up just a few times. This chain uses TRBV6-1 with TRBJ1-4, with 8 bases matching TRBD1. CDR3 size: 13 residues. Trimming cost V 5 bases and J 8 bases; bases outside gene matches: 4. The V gene's germline CDR1 is MNHNS and CDR2 SASEGT. The CDR3 DNA sequence: TGTGCCAGCAGTATGGACAGGGAAGAAAAACTGTTTTTT. Its translation is CASSMDREEKLFF.

This clonotype was detected only a few times. The chain joins TRBV13 to TRBJ2-3; D possibly corresponds to TRBD2 (6 bases). V lost 5 bases to trimming and J lost 2 bases, with 14 bases between them. The CDR3 is 15 amino acids. Germline CDR1 is PRHDT and CDR2 is FYEKMQ (reference sequence). In nucleotides, the CDR3 is TGTGCCAGCAGCATGCGGGGCGGGGTCACAGATACGCAGTATTTT. Amino acid sequence: CASSMRGGVTDTQYF.